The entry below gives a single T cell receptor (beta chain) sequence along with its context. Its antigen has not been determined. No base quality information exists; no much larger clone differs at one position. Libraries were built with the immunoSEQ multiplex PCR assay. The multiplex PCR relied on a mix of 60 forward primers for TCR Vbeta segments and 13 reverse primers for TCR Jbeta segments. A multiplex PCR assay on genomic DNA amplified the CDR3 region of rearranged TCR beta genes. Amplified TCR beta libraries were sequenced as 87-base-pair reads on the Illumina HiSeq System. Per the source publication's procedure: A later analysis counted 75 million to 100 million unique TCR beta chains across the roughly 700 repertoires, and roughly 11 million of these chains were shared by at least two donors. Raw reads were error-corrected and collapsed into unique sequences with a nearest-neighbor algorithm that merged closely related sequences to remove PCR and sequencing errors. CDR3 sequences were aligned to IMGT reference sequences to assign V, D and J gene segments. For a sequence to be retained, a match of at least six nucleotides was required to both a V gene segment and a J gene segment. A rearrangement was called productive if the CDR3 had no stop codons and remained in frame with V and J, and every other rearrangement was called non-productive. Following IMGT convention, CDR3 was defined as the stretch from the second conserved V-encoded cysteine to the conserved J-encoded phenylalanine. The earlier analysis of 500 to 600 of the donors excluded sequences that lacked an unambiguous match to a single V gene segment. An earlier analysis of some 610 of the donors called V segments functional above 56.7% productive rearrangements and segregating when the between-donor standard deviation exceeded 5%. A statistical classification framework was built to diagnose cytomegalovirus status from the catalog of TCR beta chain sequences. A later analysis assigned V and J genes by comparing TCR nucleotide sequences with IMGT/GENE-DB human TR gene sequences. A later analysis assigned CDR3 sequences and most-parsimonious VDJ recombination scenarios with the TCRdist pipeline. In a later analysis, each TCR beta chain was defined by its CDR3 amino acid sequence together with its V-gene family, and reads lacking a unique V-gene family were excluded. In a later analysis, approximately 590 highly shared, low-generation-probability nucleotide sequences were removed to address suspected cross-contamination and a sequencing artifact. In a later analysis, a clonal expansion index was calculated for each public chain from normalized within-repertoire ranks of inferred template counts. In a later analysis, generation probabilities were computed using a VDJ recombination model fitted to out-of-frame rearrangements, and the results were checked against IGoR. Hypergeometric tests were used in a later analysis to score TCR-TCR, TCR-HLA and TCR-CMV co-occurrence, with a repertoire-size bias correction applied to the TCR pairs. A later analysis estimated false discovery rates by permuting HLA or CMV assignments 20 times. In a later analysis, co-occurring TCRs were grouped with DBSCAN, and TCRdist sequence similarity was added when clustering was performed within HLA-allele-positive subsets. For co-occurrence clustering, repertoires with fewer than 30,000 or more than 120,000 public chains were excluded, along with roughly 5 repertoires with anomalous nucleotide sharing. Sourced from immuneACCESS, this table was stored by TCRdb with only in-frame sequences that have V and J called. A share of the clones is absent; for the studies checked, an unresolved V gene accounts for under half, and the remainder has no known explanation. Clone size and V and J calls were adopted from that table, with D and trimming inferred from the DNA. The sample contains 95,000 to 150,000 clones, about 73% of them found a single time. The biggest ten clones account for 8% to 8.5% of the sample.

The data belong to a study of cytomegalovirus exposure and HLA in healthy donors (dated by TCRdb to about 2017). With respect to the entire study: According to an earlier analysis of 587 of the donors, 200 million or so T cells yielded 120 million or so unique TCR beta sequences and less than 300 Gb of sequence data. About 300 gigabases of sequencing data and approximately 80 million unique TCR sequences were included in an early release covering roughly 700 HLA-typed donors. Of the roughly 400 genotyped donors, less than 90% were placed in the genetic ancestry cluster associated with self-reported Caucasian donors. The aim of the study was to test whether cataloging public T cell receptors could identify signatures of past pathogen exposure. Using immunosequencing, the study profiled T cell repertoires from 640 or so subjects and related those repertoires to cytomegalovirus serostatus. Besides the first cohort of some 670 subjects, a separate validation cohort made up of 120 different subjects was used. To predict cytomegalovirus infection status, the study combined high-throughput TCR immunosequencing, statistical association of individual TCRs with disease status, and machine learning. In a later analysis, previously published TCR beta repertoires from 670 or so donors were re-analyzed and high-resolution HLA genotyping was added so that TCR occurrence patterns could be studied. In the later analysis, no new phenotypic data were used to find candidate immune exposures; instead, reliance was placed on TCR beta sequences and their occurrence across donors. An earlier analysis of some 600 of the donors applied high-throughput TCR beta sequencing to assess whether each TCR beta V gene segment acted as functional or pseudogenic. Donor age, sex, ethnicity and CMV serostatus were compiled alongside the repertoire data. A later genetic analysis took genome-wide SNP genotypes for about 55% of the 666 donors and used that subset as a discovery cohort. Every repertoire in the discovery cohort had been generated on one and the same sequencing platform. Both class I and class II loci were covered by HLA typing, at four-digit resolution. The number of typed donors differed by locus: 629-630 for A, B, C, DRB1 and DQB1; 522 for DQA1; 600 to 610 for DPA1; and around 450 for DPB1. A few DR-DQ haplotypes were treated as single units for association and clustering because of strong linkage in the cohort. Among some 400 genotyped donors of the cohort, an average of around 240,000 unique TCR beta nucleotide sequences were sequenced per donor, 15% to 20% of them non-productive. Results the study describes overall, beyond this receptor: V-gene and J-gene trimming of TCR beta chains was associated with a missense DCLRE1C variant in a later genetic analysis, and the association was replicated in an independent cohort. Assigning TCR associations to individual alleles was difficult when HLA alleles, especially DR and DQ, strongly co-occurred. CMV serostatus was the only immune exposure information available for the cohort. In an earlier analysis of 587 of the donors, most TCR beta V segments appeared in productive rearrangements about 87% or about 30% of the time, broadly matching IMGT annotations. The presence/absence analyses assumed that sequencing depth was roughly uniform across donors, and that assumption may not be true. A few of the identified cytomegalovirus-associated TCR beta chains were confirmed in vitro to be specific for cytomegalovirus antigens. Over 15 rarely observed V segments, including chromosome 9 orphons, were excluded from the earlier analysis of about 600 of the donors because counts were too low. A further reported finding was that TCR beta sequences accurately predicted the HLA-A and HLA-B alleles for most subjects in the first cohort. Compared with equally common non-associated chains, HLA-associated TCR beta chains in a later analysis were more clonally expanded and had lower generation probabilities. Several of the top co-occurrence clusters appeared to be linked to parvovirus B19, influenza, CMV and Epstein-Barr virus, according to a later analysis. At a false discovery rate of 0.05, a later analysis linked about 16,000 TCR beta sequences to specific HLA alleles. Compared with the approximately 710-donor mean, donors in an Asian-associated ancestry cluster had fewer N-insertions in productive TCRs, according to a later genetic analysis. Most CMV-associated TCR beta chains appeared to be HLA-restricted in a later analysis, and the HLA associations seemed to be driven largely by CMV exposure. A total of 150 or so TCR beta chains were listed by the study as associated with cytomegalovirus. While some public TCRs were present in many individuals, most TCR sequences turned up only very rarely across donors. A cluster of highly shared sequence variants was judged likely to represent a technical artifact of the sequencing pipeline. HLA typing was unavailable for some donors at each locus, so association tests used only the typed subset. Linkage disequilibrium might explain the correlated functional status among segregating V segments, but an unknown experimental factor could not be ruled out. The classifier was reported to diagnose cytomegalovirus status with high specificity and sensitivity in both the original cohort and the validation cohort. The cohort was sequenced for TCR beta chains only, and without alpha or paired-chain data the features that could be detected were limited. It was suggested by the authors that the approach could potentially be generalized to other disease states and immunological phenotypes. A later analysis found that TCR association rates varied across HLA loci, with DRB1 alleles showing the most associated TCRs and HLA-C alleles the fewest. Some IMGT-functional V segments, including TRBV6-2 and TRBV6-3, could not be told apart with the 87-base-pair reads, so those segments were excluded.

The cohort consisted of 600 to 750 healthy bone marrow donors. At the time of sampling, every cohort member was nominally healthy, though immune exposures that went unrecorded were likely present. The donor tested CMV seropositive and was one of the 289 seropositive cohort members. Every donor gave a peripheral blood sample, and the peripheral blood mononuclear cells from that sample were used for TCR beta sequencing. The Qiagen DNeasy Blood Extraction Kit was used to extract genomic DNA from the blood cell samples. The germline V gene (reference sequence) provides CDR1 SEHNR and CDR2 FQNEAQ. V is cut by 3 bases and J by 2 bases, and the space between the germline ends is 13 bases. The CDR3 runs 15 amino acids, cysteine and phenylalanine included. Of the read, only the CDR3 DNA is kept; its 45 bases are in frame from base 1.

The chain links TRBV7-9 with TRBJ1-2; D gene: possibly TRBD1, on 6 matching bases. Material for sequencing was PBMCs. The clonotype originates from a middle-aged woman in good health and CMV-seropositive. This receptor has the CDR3 CASSFGQTINYGYTF. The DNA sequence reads TGTGCCAGCAGCTTCGGACAGACTATAAACTATGGCTACACCTTC.